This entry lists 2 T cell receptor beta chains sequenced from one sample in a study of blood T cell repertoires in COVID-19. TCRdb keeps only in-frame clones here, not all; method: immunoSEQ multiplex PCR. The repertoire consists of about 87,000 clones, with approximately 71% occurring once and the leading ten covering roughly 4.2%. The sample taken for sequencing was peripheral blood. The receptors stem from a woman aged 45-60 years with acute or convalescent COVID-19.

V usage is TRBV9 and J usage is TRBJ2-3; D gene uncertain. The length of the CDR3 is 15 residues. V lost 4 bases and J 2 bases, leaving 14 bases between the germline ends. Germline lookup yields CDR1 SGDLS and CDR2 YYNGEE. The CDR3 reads CASSSYGRHTDTQYF. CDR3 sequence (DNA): TGTGCCAGCAGCTCCTACGGCAGACACACAGATACGCAGTATTTT.

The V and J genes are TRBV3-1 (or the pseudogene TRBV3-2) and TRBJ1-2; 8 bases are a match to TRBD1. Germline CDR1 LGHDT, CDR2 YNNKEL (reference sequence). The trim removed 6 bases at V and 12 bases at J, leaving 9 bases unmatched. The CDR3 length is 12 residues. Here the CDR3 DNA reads TGTGCCAGCAGTAACAGGGGGAAAAGGGACACCTTC. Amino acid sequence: CASSNRGKRDTF.